What follows are 21 T cell receptor beta chains derived from one specimen sequenced in a study of cytomegalovirus exposure and HLA in healthy donors. PCR was performed using 60 Vbeta and 13 Jbeta primers. Method: immunoSEQ multiplex PCR; TCRdb's copy keeps in-frame clones and lacks some. The sample yields more than 200,000 clones, 55% to 75% seen once. The sample taken for sequencing was PBMCs. Receptors originate from a man in his forties in good health and CMV-seropositive.

The CDR3 is CASSGQVGQPQHF. As DNA, the CDR3 is TGTGCCAGCAGTGGACAGGTGGGTCAGCCCCAGCATTTT. The rearrangement joins TRBV2 to TRBJ1-5; D perhaps matches TRBD1 (6 bases). CDR3 length: 13 residues. Germline V gene lookup returns CDR1 SNHLY and CDR2 FYNNEI. V lost 4 bases and J lost 6, with 10 bases in between.

This chain uses TRBV6-1 with TRBJ2-3; TRBD2 aligns across 12 bases. Germline CDR1 MNHNS, CDR2 SASEGT. V dropped 2 bases and J dropped 2; count of bases not matched to a gene: 5. The CDR3 extends over 17 amino acids. This chain's CDR3 is CASSETLAGGPTDTQYF. The CDR3 region has the DNA TGTGCCAGCAGTGAAACCCTAGCGGGGGGGCCCACAGATACGCAGTATTTT.

The CDR3 here is CASSLAQNNEQFF. Here the CDR3 DNA reads TGCGCCAGCAGCTTAGCACAGAACAATGAGCAGTTCTTC. The V call is TRBV5-1, the J call TRBJ2-1; D unresolved. V was cut by 2 bases and J by 5 bases, with 8 bases left in between. CDR3 size: 13 residues. Germline values: CDR1 SGHRS, CDR2 YFSETQ.

V usage is TRBV19 and J usage is TRBJ1-1; 9 bases are shared with TRBD1. Trimming removed 6 bases from V and 7 bases from J; junction bases left unmatched: 6. Germline CDR1 LNHDA, CDR2 SQIVND (reference sequence). This CDR3 is built from 13 residues. CDR3 sequence reads: CASSATTGGEAFF. The CDR3 coding sequence is TGTGCCAGTAGCGCGACGACAGGGGGTGAAGCTTTCTTT.

The gene calls are TRBV19 and TRBJ2-6; 10 bases match TRBD1. This CDR3 is built from 18 residues. V trimming: 3 bases; J trimming: 0 bases; junction bases outside the gene matches: 5. CDR1 LNHDA and CDR2 SQIVND come from the germline V gene (reference sequence). The CDR3 spells CASSMVGTGVSGANVLTF. The CDR3 region has the DNA TGTGCCAGTAGTATGGTCGGGACAGGGGTCTCTGGGGCCAACGTCCTGACTTTC.

The gene calls are TRBV7-2 and TRBJ1-3; TRBD1 agrees at 7 bases. V was clipped by 5 bases and J by 2 bases; unmatched bases: 6. The germline V gene encodes CDR1 SGHTA and CDR2 FQGNSA. This CDR3 region has 15 residues. The CDR3: CASSRAGGTGNTIYF. For the CDR3, the DNA is TGTGCCAGCAGCCGAGCAGGGGGAACTGGAAACACCATATATTTT.

This clone was detected only a few times. The same CDR3 also results from other DNA sequences found in this sample. CDR3 nucleotide sequence: TGTGCCAGCAGCCCTGGACAGGGAGGCTACGAGCAGTACTTC. It codes for CASSPGQGGYEQYF. The chain has TRBV5-4 and TRBJ2-7, with 8 bases fitting TRBD1. The germline V gene encodes CDR1 SGHNT and CDR2 YYREEE (reference sequence). V lost 4 bases, J lost 3 bases, and 6 bases stayed unmatched. The CDR3 contains 14 residues.

This chain links TRBV5-1 with TRBJ2-3; 7 positions agree with TRBD2. V gave up 2 bases and J gave up 0 bases; unmatched junction bases: 6. Germline V gene data show CDR1 as SGHRS and CDR2 as YFSETQ. The CDR3 has 16 amino acids. Written as DNA, the CDR3 is TGCGCCAGCAGCTTACCTAGCGGCCCTAGCACAGATACGCAGTATTTT. Translated, it gives CASSLPSGPSTDTQYF.

The chain is built from TRBV18 and TRBJ1-5; D is unresolved. V lost 5 bases to trimming and J lost 0 bases, with 14 bases between them. The CDR3 consists of 16 residues. The germline gives CDR1 KGHSH, CDR2 LQKENI. CDR3 amino acids: CASSSGLDPSNQPQHF. The CDR3 DNA follows: TGTGCCAGCTCATCAGGACTGGATCCTAGCAATCAGCCCCAGCATTTT.

With regard to this clone: Other DNA sequences in this specimen translate into the identical CDR3. This rearrangement joins TRBV10-3 to TRBJ2-3; 8 nucleotides line up with TRBD2. Germline lookup yields CDR1 ENHRY and CDR2 SYGVKD. Trimming cost V 3 bases and J 1 base; bases outside gene matches: 3. This CDR3 contains 15 residues. The CDR3 DNA is TGTGCCATCAGTGATGGAGCGGGGGGCACAGATACGCAGTATTTT. Translation: CAISDGAGGTDTQYF.

This sequence joins TRBV14 and TRBJ2-3; TRBD2 is a possible D gene (6 bases). V was trimmed by 4 bases and J by 7 bases, leaving 12 bases between them. From germline, CDR1 is SGHDN and CDR2 FVKESK. The length of the CDR3 is 13 residues. CDR3 DNA: TGTGCCAGCAGCCCCTGGGGGGAAAATACGCAGTATTTT. Its translation: CASSPWGENTQYF.

This clone was picked up a small number of times. Germline and junction disagree at one end, which may indicate a read error. This sequence joins TRBV6-1 and TRBJ1-1; D remains unclear. CDR3 length: 11 residues. From germline, CDR1 is MNHNS and CDR2 SASEGT. CDR3 sequence reads: CATQANTAAFF. Written as DNA, the CDR3 is TGTGCCACCCAAGCGAACACTGCAGCTTTCTTT.

This rearrangement joins TRBV11-2 to TRBJ2-1; 13 bases agree with TRBD2. Germline V CDR1 and CDR2: SGHAT, FQNNGV. V was pared by 5 bases and J by 3 bases, with 7 bases of the junction left unmatched. The CDR3 has 17 residues. Written as DNA, the CDR3 is TGTGCCAGCAGCCACCGACTAGCGGGGGGTATCTACAATGAGCAGTTCTTC. This gives the protein CASSHRLAGGIYNEQFF.

This clone was seen a handful of times. The V gene is TRBV19, the J gene TRBJ2-7; TRBD1 might be the D (6 bases). The ends were cut back, 4 bases at V and 7 bases at J, with 23 bases in the middle. Germline loops: CDR1 LNHDA, CDR2 SQIVND (reference sequence). The CDR3 is 16 amino acids. DNA for the CDR3: TGTGCCAGTAGTACAAAGACTCGGGACATTCTACGGGAGCAGTACTTC. It codes for CASSTKTRDILREQYF.

This clone came up a few times. The CDR3 ends on some other residue instead of the conserved phenylalanine or tryptophan, so this is likely a read error. The chain carries TRBV5-4 and TRBJ1-1, with D possibly TRBD1 on 6 matching bases. Germline V gives CDR1 SGHNT, CDR2 YYREEE (reference sequence). V was pared by 1 base and J by 1 base, with 11 bases between. This CDR3 is built from 15 residues. The CDR3 reads CASSLNAGANTEAFL. CDR3 nucleotides: TGTGCCAGCAGCTTGAACGCAGGGGCGAACACTGAAGCTTTCCTT.

The CDR3 nucleotides are TGTGCCAGCAGCTTAAGACAGGCCCCCGGCGAGCAGTACTTC. Translation: CASSLRQAPGEQYF. The chain links TRBV13 to TRBJ2-7, with D possibly matching TRBD1 (6 bases). V lost 2 bases, J lost 6 bases, and 14 bases lay in between. The CDR3 is made up of 14 amino acids. Germline CDR1 is PRHDT and CDR2 is FYEKMQ (reference sequence). Combining the CDR3 with reference TRBV13 and TRBJ2-7 gives the whole variable domain AAGVIQSPRHLIKEKRETATLKCYPIPRHDTVYWYQQGPGQDPQFLISFYEKMQSDKGSIPDRFSAQQFSDYHSELNMSSLELGDSALYFCASSLRQAPGEQYFGPGTRLTVT.

V is TRBV15 and J is TRBJ1-2; possible D gene TRBD1, 5 bases. The CDR3 covers 16 residues. Germline V gene lookup returns CDR1 LNHNV and CDR2 YYDKDF (reference sequence). V lost 3 bases, J lost 4 bases, and 18 bases lay in between. In nucleotides, the CDR3 is TGTGCCACCAGCAGCTTGGAGGGGTCGGTAATCTATGGCTACACCTTC. Protein sequence: CATSSLEGSVIYGYTF.

The V gene is TRBV19, the J gene TRBJ2-2, with D perhaps matching TRBD2 (7 bases). The CDR3 is made up of 15 amino acids. Germline assignment: CDR1 LNHDA and CDR2 SQIVND (reference sequence). V shed 8 bases and J shed 4 bases, with 17 bases lying between them. CDR3 loop: CASRSGGRSTGELFF. CDR3 bases: TGTGCCAGTCGCTCGGGGGGCCGAAGCACCGGGGAGCTGTTTTTT.

V is TRBV9 and J is TRBJ2-3; 12 nucleotides match TRBD2. CDR3 size: 16 residues. The trim removed 4 bases at V and 2 bases at J, leaving 5 bases unmatched. CDR1 is SGDLS, CDR2 YYNGEE, per germline. CDR3 sequence reads: CASSRRTSGATDTQYF. The DNA for the CDR3 is TGTGCCAGCAGCCGGCGGACTAGCGGGGCCACAGATACGCAGTATTTT.

The chain combines TRBV6-1 with TRBJ2-2; tentative D call: TRBD2 (7 bases). Looked up from germline, CDR1 is MNHNS and CDR2 is SASEGT. The CDR3 contains 16 residues. V was pared by 3 bases and J by 3 bases, with 14 bases between. Here the CDR3 reads CASSERGGGDTGELFF. CDR3 bases: TGTGCCAGCAGTGAGAGGGGGGGAGGGGACACCGGGGAGCTGTTTTTT.

Points on this clone: One end of the junction varies from germline; a read error may be responsible. The chain carries TRBV7-9 and TRBJ1-2; the match to TRBD1 covers 11 bases. The CDR3 extends over 16 amino acids. CDR1 is SEHNR, CDR2 FQNEAQ, per germline (reference sequence). Written as DNA, the CDR3 is TGTTCCAGCAGCTCCCGGACAGGGGGCCCCGGAGGGGGCTACACCTTC. It codes for CSSSSRTGGPGGGYTF.